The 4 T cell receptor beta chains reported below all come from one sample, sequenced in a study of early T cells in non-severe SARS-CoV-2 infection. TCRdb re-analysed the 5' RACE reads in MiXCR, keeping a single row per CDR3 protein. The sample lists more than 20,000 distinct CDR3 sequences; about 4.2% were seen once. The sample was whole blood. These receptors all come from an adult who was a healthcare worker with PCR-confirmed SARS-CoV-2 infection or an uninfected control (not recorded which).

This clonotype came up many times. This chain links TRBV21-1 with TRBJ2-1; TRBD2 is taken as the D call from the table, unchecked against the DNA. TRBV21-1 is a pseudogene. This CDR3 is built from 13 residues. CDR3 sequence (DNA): TGTGCCAGCAGGACTAGCGGGAGGAATGAGCAGTTCTTC. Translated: CASRTSGRNEQFF.

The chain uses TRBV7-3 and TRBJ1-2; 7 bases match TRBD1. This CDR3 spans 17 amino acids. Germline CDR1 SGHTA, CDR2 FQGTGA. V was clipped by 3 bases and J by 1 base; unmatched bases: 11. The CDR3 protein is CASSLGQMGRLNYGYTF. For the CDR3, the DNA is TGTGCCAGCAGCTTGGGACAGATGGGGAGACTTAACTATGGCTACACCTTC.

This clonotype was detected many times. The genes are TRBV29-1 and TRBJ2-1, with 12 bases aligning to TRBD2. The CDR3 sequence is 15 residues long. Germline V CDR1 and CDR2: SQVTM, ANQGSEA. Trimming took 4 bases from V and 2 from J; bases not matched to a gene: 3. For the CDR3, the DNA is TGCAGCGTTGGTGGACTAGCGGGGACCTACAATGAGCAGTTCTTC. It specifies CSVGGLAGTYNEQFF.

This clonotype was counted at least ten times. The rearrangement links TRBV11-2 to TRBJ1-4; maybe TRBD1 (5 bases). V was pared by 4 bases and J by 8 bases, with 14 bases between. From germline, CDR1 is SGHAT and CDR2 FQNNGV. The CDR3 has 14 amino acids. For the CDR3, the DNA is TGTGCCAGCAGCTCACGGGGGGATGGGGAAAAACTGTTTTTT. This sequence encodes CASSSRGDGEKLFF.